Listed below are T cell receptor beta chains from one sample, sequenced in a study of T cells in Graves' hyperthyroidism and ophthalmopathy. Via MiXCR, TCRdb re-called the multiplex PCR reads, giving one row per CDR3 protein. The sample comprises under 700,000 distinct CDR3 sequences, about 43% of which are singletons, and approximately 8.2% rests with the top ten. Sequenced sample: peripheral blood or thyroid tissue (not recorded which). All receptors come from a woman aged 18-29 years with Graves' hyperthyroidism. Both conserved end residues are part of each CDR3. The D gene is left open where the match is weak. Rows give clone size only sometimes, using once, few, many, or a class for an expanded clone.

v_call	j_call	d_call	clone_size	cdr3_aa	cdr3_nt
TRBV20-1	TRBJ1-2	.	few	CSASPLGGYGYTF	TGCAGTGCTAGCCCTCTTGGGGGGTACGGGTACACCTTC
TRBV16	TRBJ1-2	.	once	CASSRYGGNYGYTF	TGTGCCAGCAGCCGCTATGGCGGGAACTATGGCTACACCTTC
TRBV29-1	TRBJ1-2	.	many	CSVASVNYGYTF	TGCAGCGTTGCCTCGGTTAACTATGGCTACACCTTC
TRBV7-6	TRBJ1-5	.	few	CASSLGSGVENQPQHF	TGTGCCAGCAGCTTAGGATCAGGGGTGGAGAATCAGCCCCAGCATTTT
TRBV7-8	TRBJ1-2	.	many	CASSSTTGNYGYTF	TGTGCCAGCAGCTCGACGACAGGCAACTATGGCTACACCTTC
TRBV11-1	TRBJ1-2	.	.	CASSLAQVNYGYTF	TGTGCCAGCAGCTTAGCACAGGTTAACTATGGCTACACCTTC
TRBV25-1	TRBJ1-1	.	.	CASSEYPGWGTEAFF	TGTGCCAGCAGCGAATATCCAGGGTGGGGCACTGAAGCTTTCTTT
TRBV15	TRBJ2-2	TRBD2	many	CATRGDETSEYANTGELFF	TGTGCCACCAGAGGGGATGAGACTAGCGAGTACGCGAACACCGGGGAGCTGTTTTTT
TRBV7-8	TRBJ1-2	TRBD1	.	CASSFLPQWDSNTRGYTF	TGTGCCAGCAGCTTCTTACCCCAGTGGGACAGCAATACCCGGGGCTACACCTTC
TRBV20-1	TRBJ1-2	.	few	CSARDLGRNYGYTF	TGCAGTGCTAGAGATCTGGGCAGAAACTATGGCTACACCTTC
TRBV25-1	TRBJ1-5	.	once	CASSDREGRPQHF	TGTGCCAGCAGTGACAGGGAAGGCCGGCCCCAGCATTTT
TRBV6-5	TRBJ2-5	.	few	CASSYGGSPPETQYF	TGTGCCAGCAGTTATGGTGGCAGTCCCCCAGAGACCCAGTACTTC